This entry concerns a single T cell receptor (beta chain). This sample is drawn from a study of T cell responses to AZD1222 COVID-19 vaccine. Some clones are missing from TCRdb's copy, which holds only in-frame ones; the method was immunoSEQ multiplex PCR. The sample yields 130,000 to 150,000 clones, more than 70% seen once. This CDR3 comprises 13 residues. Germline values: CDR1 MNHEY, CDR2 SVGAGI. The ends were cut back, 0 bases at V and 7 bases at J, with 7 bases in the middle. The sample was peripheral blood, taken 28 days after the second AZD1222 dose. The rearrangement uses TRBV6-5 and TRBJ1-5; no firm D call. This receptor was taken from an adult who received the AZD1222 COVID-19 vaccine. The DNA for the CDR3 is TGTGCCAGCAGTTACTCAGCGAGCCAGCCCCAGCATTTT. Translating gives CASSYSASQPQHF.